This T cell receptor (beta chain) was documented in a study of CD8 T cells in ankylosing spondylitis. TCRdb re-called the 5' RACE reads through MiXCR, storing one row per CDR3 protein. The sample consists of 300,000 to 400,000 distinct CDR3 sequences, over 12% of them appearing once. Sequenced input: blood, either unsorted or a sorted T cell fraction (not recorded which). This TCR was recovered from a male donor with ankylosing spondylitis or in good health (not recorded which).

The chain's CDR3 is CASSVGGDSYNEQFF. DNA of the CDR3: TGTGCCAGCAGCGTAGGGGGCGACTCCTACAATGAGCAGTTCTTC. This chain links TRBV9 with TRBJ2-1; the D gene is possibly TRBD1 (5 bases). The germline CDR1 and CDR2 sequences are SGDLS and YYNGEE. Trimming shortened V by 0 bases and J by 0 bases, and 7 bases separated the two germline ends. The CDR3 has 15 amino acids.